The rows below give T cell receptor beta chains drawn from one sample of a study of control samples from healthy donors and cancer patients. Some clones are missing from TCRdb's copy, which holds only in-frame ones; the method was immunoSEQ multiplex PCR. The data show 150,000 to 200,000 clones, 91% seen once. Sequenced: blood. The receptors shown here come from a young woman in good health. The conserved cysteine and the conserved F or W are not part of the CDR3 here. The D gene is left open where the match is weak. Size values are once, few and many counts, or a class for expanded clones, and some rows have none.

TRBV5-6	TRBJ2-7	-	TRBD1	ASSLETGAYEQY
TRBV5-1	TRBJ2-7	-	-	ASSLGYEQY
TRBV10-3	TRBJ2-1	-	TRBD2	AISESPAGDNEQF
TRBV6-5	TRBJ2-7	once	-	ASSRDRSYEQY
TRBV25-1	TRBJ1-3	once	-	ASERFSGNTIY
TRBV6-5	TRBJ1-6	-	-	ASSYWEGGSPLH
TRBV2	TRBJ2-1	-	TRBD1	ATSRDRGVNEQF
TRBV4-2	TRBJ2-7	-	-	ASSQGIISEQY
TRBV5-5	TRBJ2-5	-	-	ASSLDQETQY
TRBV12-1	TRBJ2-2	-	-	ASSFGGVANTGELF
TRBV19	TRBJ1-5	-	TRBD1	ASRRGQGRNQPQH
TRBV25-1	TRBJ1-6	-	TRBD1	ASAPTGLQNSPLH
TRBV11-3	TRBJ2-2	-	TRBD2	ASSATSGITGELF
TRBV15	TRBJ2-3	once	-	ATSPYGGSTDTQY
TRBV18	TRBJ1-1	-	-	ASSPGVDTEAF
TRBV28	TRBJ2-5	-	TRBD2	ASSVLATRETQY
TRBV2	TRBJ1-2	-	-	ASSERGDPGYT
TRBV12-5	TRBJ1-5	once	-	ASGQQGYQPQH
TRBV7-2	TRBJ2-7	-	TRBD2	ASSLAGGAYEQY
TRBV12-5	TRBJ2-2	-	TRBD1	ASGPGQGSLDTGELF
TRBV7-2	TRBJ2-4	-	-	ASSLAHSVAKNIQY
TRBV4-2	TRBJ2-2	-	-	ASSPKGAGELF
TRBV12-3/TRBV12-4	TRBJ1-1	once	-	ASSLVEGRAF
TRBV5-1	TRBJ2-3	-	TRBD2	ASRQTSGSTDTQY
TRBV5-6	TRBJ2-7	-	TRBD2	ASSLASGPYEQY
TRBV5-4	TRBJ1-2	-	TRBD1	ASSLGTGPIYGYT
TRBV13	TRBJ1-5	-	-	ASSLGRAQPQH
TRBV9	TRBJ2-1	-	TRBD2	ASSRSGTYSYNEQF
TRBV7-3	TRBJ2-1	-	TRBD2	ASRSSGDYNEQF
TRBV7-2	TRBJ1-1	-	-	ASSLRALDTEAF
TRBV6-5	TRBJ2-1	-	-	ASSYGVRNNEQF